Presented here are 22 T cell receptor beta chains from one specimen sequenced in a study of identical twins. TCRdb fed the 5' RACE reads into MiXCR, producing one record per CDR3 protein. The data show about 390,000 distinct CDR3 sequences, with 9% to 10% seen just once and roughly 9% held by the top ten. Sequenced input: naive T cells sorted from blood. Every receptor here comes from a woman in her 50s in good health.

This clonotype was detected many times. This chain connects TRBV29-1 to TRBJ1-3, with no clear D. This CDR3 has 11 residues. Per germline, CDR1 SQVTM and CDR2 ANQGSEA. Deletions cut 6 bases from V and 0 bases from J, with 3 bases between. The CDR3 loop is CSVSSGNTIYF. CDR3 in DNA: TGCAGCGTGTCCTCTGGAAACACCATATATTTT.

The CDR3 is CASSWTGTGGDTQYF. DNA of the CDR3: TGCGCCAGCAGCTGGACTGGGACAGGAGGGGATACGCAGTATTTT. V usage is TRBV5-1 and J usage is TRBJ2-3; 8 bases fit TRBD1. The CDR3 runs 15 residues. Germline lookup yields CDR1 SGHRS and CDR2 YFSETQ. After removal of 3 bases from V and 6 bases from J, the junction contained 9 bases not matched to a gene.

This clonotype was detected a few times. The chain carries TRBV4-1 and TRBJ2-1, with TRBD2 matching 13 bases. Germline-derived CDR1 and CDR2 are MGHRA and YSYEKL. J lost 6 bases, V lost 3 bases, and 5 bases had no gene match. The CDR3 is made up of 16 amino acids. CDR3 loop: CASSHWGTSGTNEQFF. CDR3 coding DNA: TGCGCCAGCAGCCACTGGGGGACTAGCGGGACCAATGAGCAGTTCTTC.

This clonotype was picked up many times. This sequence joins TRBV20-1 and TRBJ2-1, with 12 bases identical to TRBD2. The CDR3 is made up of 17 amino acids. Trimming at V came to 6 bases and at J to 8 bases, leaving 17 bases not matched to a gene. Germline assignment: CDR1 DFQATT and CDR2 SNEGSKA (reference sequence). The CDR3 region has the DNA TGCAGTGCGCGCCCAACCTTCGGACTAGCGGGAACAGATGAGCAGTTCTTC. The encoded protein is CSARPTFGLAGTDEQFF.

Only a few counts were recorded for this clonotype. The chain joins TRBV12-3 or TRBV12-4 to TRBJ2-3; D may be TRBD2 (6 bases). V was shortened by 3 bases and J by 2 bases, with 9 bases between the two germline ends. The CDR3 has 14 amino acids. CDR3: CASSFGLNTDTQYF. Here the CDR3 DNA reads TGTGCCAGCAGTTTTGGACTAAACACAGATACGCAGTATTTT.

The genes are TRBV11-2 and TRBJ2-3; 12 bases match TRBD2. Per germline, CDR1 SGHAT and CDR2 FQNNGV. This CDR3 comprises 19 residues. The V segment lost 6 bases and the J segment 3 bases; nucleotides outside the gene matches: 16. The CDR3 is CASRTSRLAGEFNTDTQYF. CDR3 in DNA: TGTGCCAGCAGGACCTCGCGACTAGCGGGAGAGTTTAATACAGATACGCAGTATTTT.

This clonotype was recorded at least ten times. The gene calls are TRBV9 and TRBJ2-3; D is ambiguous. V was clipped by 3 bases and J by 0 bases, with 5 bases between them. Germline V gene data show CDR1 as SGDLS and CDR2 as YYNGEE. This CDR3 is 13 amino acids long. The CDR3 coding sequence is TGTGCCAGCAGCGGAGACAGCACAGATACGCAGTATTTT. This gives the protein CASSGDSTDTQYF. The whole variable domain, filled in from reference TRBV9 and TRBJ2-3, reads DSGVTQTPKHLITATGQRVTLRCSPRSGDLSVYWYQQSLDQGLQFLIQYYNGEERAKGNILERFSAQQFPDLHSELNLSSLELGDSALYFCASSGDSTDTQYFGPGTRLTVL.

This clonotype has more than one count but fewer than ten. This chain uses TRBV7-3 with TRBJ2-1; 9 bases line up with TRBD2. Germline trimming cut 2 bases from V and 7 bases from J; bases unmatched to any gene: 9. CDR1 is SGHTA and CDR2 is FQGTGA in the germline V gene. The CDR3 extends over 16 amino acids. This CDR3 is CASSLDGSSGRNEQFF. As DNA, the CDR3 is TGTGCCAGCAGCTTAGATGGTAGTAGCGGGAGAAATGAGCAGTTCTTC.

This clonotype was observed a handful of times. This rearrangement joins TRBV12-3 or TRBV12-4 to TRBJ2-1, with D unresolved. V lost 3 bases, J lost 0 bases, and 12 bases lay in between. There are 16 residues in the CDR3. In DNA form, the CDR3 reads TGTGCCAGCAGTTTGTTAGGCCAAAGCTCCTACAATGAGCAGTTCTTC. Translating gives CASSLLGQSSYNEQFF.

This clonotype has just a few counts. As DNA, the CDR3 is TGTGCCAGCGGTAGCGGGGGCCGGTTCTTC. It translates to CASGSGGRFF. The genes are TRBV27 and TRBJ2-1; 9 bases are a match to TRBD2. The V and J ends lost 8 bases and 15 bases, in that order; junction bases with no gene match: 5. Germline CDR1 reads MNHEY; CDR2 reads SMNVEV (reference sequence). The length of the CDR3 is 10 residues.

This clonotype was seen ten or more times. The chain carries TRBV24-1 and TRBJ1-2; 7 positions agree with TRBD1. The trim removed 5 bases at V and 6 bases at J, leaving 8 bases unmatched. This CDR3 has 14 amino acids. Germline V lookup: CDR1 KGHDR, CDR2 SFDVKD. The CDR3 here is CATSVTGVNHGYTF. Written as DNA, the CDR3 is TGTGCCACCAGTGTAACAGGGGTAAACCATGGCTACACCTTC.

This clonotype was seen a handful of times. V is TRBV5-1 and J is TRBJ1-4; D not resolved. The germline gives CDR1 SGHRS, CDR2 YFSETQ. V shed 7 bases and J shed 4 bases, with 14 bases lying between them. This CDR3 has 14 residues. CDR3 amino acids: CASGLERGNEKLFF. As DNA, the CDR3 is TGCGCCAGCGGGCTGGAGCGTGGTAATGAAAAACTGTTTTTT.

This clonotype was recorded many times. J is TRBJ2-1 and V is TRBV5-1; D may be TRBD2 (6 bases). The CDR3 loop spans 13 amino acids. From germline, CDR1 is SGHRS and CDR2 YFSETQ. With 0 bases removed from V and 9 bases from J, the gap between germline ends came to 10 bases. In nucleotides, the CDR3 is TGCGCCAGCAGCTTGGGGCTAGCGCTTGAGCAGTTCTTC. Encoded protein: CASSLGLALEQFF.

This clonotype was seen repeatedly, ten times or more. The chain recombines TRBV12-3 or TRBV12-4 with TRBJ1-3; D not resolved. The CDR3 spans 12 residues. Trimming left V 8 bases short and J 5 bases short, with 10 bases between. The CDR3 sequence is CASGQGRNTIYF. The CDR3 coding sequence is TGTGCCAGCGGCCAAGGACGAAACACCATATATTTT.

Many counts were recorded for this clonotype. The gene calls are TRBV6-1 and TRBJ2-1; D possibly matches TRBD1 or TRBD2 (5 bases each). CDR3 length: 13 amino acids. V was trimmed by 8 bases and J by 8 bases, leaving 16 bases between them. CDR1 and CDR2 from the germline V gene are MNHNS and SASEGT. This CDR3 is CASRLGGVDEQFF. In nucleotides, the CDR3 is TGTGCCAGCCGCCTTGGGGGTGTCGATGAGCAGTTCTTC.

This clonotype was counted many times. The V call is TRBV29-1, the J call TRBJ1-1; 8 bases are a match to TRBD1. CDR1 SQVTM and CDR2 ANQGSEA come from the germline V gene. Trimming at V came to 3 bases and at J to 6 bases, leaving 15 bases not matched to a gene. This CDR3 is built from 16 residues. CDR3 region: CSVELRLPGRGPEAFF. The CDR3 DNA reads TGCAGCGTTGAGTTGAGACTTCCCGGCAGGGGGCCTGAAGCTTTCTTT.

This sequence joins TRBV11-3 and TRBJ2-6; D is possibly TRBD1 (6 bases). CDR1 is SGHNT, CDR2 YENEEA, per germline. CDR3 length: 17 amino acids. The V and J ends lost 5 bases and 1 base respectively, with 15 bases between them. CDR3 DNA: TGTGCCAGCAGCCCGAGGGGGTTCAATTCTGGGGCCAACGTCCTGACTTTC. Translated, it gives CASSPRGFNSGANVLTF. The whole variable domain, remainder taken from reference TRBV11-3 and TRBJ2-6, is EAGVVQSPRYKIIEKKQPVAFWCNPISGHNTLYWYLQNLGQGPELLIRYENEEAVDDSQLPKDRFSAERLKGVDSTLKIQPAELGDSAVYLCASSPRGFNSGANVLTFGAGSRLTVL.

This chain joins TRBV9 and TRBJ2-2, with 12 bases identical to TRBD2. The CDR3 loop spans 17 amino acids. Losses at the gene ends were 4 bases for V and 3 bases for J; bases not matched to a gene: 7. CDR1 is SGDLS, CDR2 YYNGEE, per germline. The CDR3 sequence: CASSPTSGRRDTGELFF. The CDR3 coding sequence is TGTGCCAGCAGCCCGACTAGCGGGAGAAGGGACACCGGGGAGCTGTTTTTT.

This clonotype was counted many times. V is TRBV5-1 and J is TRBJ2-3; maybe TRBD1 (6 bases). CDR1 and CDR2 from the germline V gene are SGHRS and YFSETQ. With 0 bases removed from V and 7 bases from J, the gap between germline ends came to 12 bases. This CDR3 spans 14 amino acids. CDR3 coding DNA: TGCGCCAGCAGCTTGGGCCTACAGGGAAATACGCAGTATTTT. Protein: CASSLGLQGNTQYF.

The V and J genes are TRBV5-6 and TRBJ2-1, with TRBD1 matching over 9 bases. The CDR3 extends over 13 amino acids. V shed 7 bases and J 6 bases; nucleotides not matched to a gene: 5. Per the germline V gene, CDR1 is SGHDT and CDR2 is YYEEEE. The CDR3 DNA reads TGTGCCAGCCTCCGGGACAGGGTCAATGAGCAGTTCTTC. Its translation is CASLRDRVNEQFF.

The chain carries TRBV2 and TRBJ2-4; no firm D call. The germline V and J ends were trimmed by 6 bases and 0 bases, with 12 bases remaining between them. The CDR3 is 15 residues long. Germline V gene data show CDR1 as SNHLY and CDR2 as FYNNEI. CDR3 DNA: TGTGCCAGCAGCGCCGACTCAGGAGCCAAAAACATTCAGTACTTC. Translated: CASSADSGAKNIQYF.

A few counts support this clonotype. This sequence joins TRBV5-1 and TRBJ2-2, with D hard to call. The V gene lost 0 bases and the J gene lost 1 base, with 10 bases spanning the gap. Germline V gives CDR1 SGHRS, CDR2 YFSETQ. This CDR3 spans 16 amino acids. DNA for the CDR3: TGCGCCAGCAGCTTGGTGATAGCCGGGAACACCGGGGAGCTGTTTTTT. Amino acids: CASSLVIAGNTGELFF.